A selection of T cell receptor beta chains follows, all from one sample in a study of shared clonotypes between healthy human individuals. TCRdb keeps only in-frame clones here, not all; method: immunoSEQ multiplex PCR. The sample lists about 1.5 million clones, 98% occurring once. Material for sequencing was naive CD4+ T cells sorted from blood. These receptor sequences come from a man aged 25 to 40 in good health. Both conserved end residues are part of each CDR3. Fields, in order: J gene, D gene, V gene, clone size, CDR3 DNA, CDR3 protein. A D gene is named only where the DNA matches it firmly. Where a row states a size, it is once, few, many or the class of an expanded clone; other rows omit it.

J gene: TRBJ2-7; D gene: TRBD2; V gene: TRBV7-6; clone size: NA; CDR3 DNA: TGTGCCAGTAAAAGGCGGGAGGGCCCCGGCGAGCAGTACTTC; CDR3 protein: CASKRREGPGEQYF
J gene: TRBJ2-1; D gene: NA; V gene: TRBV28; clone size: NA; CDR3 DNA: TGTGCCAGCAGTTTTCAGGGGACTGCCTACAATGAGCAGTTCTTC; CDR3 protein: CASSFQGTAYNEQFF
J gene: TRBJ2-7; D gene: TRBD2; V gene: TRBV10-3; clone size: NA; CDR3 DNA: TGTGCCATCAGCAGCCTAGCGGCCGCCGACGAGCAGTACTTC; CDR3 protein: CAISSLAAADEQYF
J gene: TRBJ2-5; D gene: NA; V gene: TRBV2; clone size: NA; CDR3 DNA: TGTGCCAGCAGCAAACTGGTCCAAGAGACCCAGTACTTC; CDR3 protein: CASSKLVQETQYF
J gene: TRBJ2-7; D gene: NA; V gene: TRBV11-3; clone size: once; CDR3 DNA: TGTGCCAGCAGCTTATCGCCCGTCTACGAGCAGTACTTC; CDR3 protein: CASSLSPVYEQYF
J gene: TRBJ2-7; D gene: NA; V gene: TRBV14; clone size: NA; CDR3 DNA: TGTGCCAGCAGCTACGGAAGGGGGGTAGGGGAGCAGTACTTC; CDR3 protein: CASSYGRGVGEQYF
J gene: TRBJ2-3; D gene: NA; V gene: TRBV10-3; clone size: NA; CDR3 DNA: TGTGCCATGAGAGGAGGTGCGGATTGGAGAGATACGCAGTATTTT; CDR3 protein: CAMRGGADWRDTQYF
J gene: TRBJ2-5; D gene: NA; V gene: TRBV2; clone size: NA; CDR3 DNA: TGTGCCAGCAGTGTGTATGGGGAGACCCAGTACTTC; CDR3 protein: CASSVYGETQYF
J gene: TRBJ2-5; D gene: NA; V gene: TRBV7-9; clone size: NA; CDR3 DNA: TGTGCCAGCAGCTTAATGGGTACTCAAGAGACCCAGTACTTC; CDR3 protein: CASSLMGTQETQYF
J gene: TRBJ2-5; D gene: NA; V gene: TRBV5-5; clone size: NA; CDR3 DNA: TGTGCCAGCAGCTACCCCAGGGGGGGCCAAGAGACCCAGTACTTC; CDR3 protein: CASSYPRGGQETQYF
J gene: TRBJ1-3; D gene: TRBD1; V gene: TRBV30; clone size: NA; CDR3 DNA: TGTGCCTGGAGGAGACAGGGCTACGGTGGAAACACCATATATTTT; CDR3 protein: CAWRRQGYGGNTIYF
J gene: TRBJ2-1; D gene: NA; V gene: TRBV28; clone size: NA; CDR3 DNA: TGTGCCAGCAGCGTCCAGGGTCAAAGCTCCTACAATGAGCAGTTCTTC; CDR3 protein: CASSVQGQSSYNEQFF
J gene: TRBJ1-1; D gene: TRBD1; V gene: TRBV5-4; clone size: NA; CDR3 DNA: TGTGCCAGCAGCCCGGGACAGGCCCCGAACACTGAAGCTTTCTTT; CDR3 protein: CASSPGQAPNTEAFF
J gene: TRBJ2-1; D gene: NA; V gene: TRBV11-2; clone size: NA; CDR3 DNA: TGTGCCAGCAGCTCATTAGCTAGAGGCAATGAGCAGTTCTTC; CDR3 protein: CASSSLARGNEQFF
J gene: TRBJ2-7; D gene: TRBD2; V gene: TRBV7-3; clone size: once; CDR3 DNA: TGTGCCAGCAGCCCTAGCGGGAGTAGGGACGAGCAGTACTTC; CDR3 protein: CASSPSGSRDEQYF
J gene: TRBJ2-1; D gene: NA; V gene: TRBV10-1; clone size: NA; CDR3 DNA: TGCGCCAGCTCTGGGGAATATGAGCAGTTCTTC; CDR3 protein: CASSGEYEQFF
J gene: TRBJ2-7; D gene: NA; V gene: TRBV5-6; clone size: once; CDR3 DNA: TGTGCCAGCAGCTTTGGCACCGAGCAGTACTTC; CDR3 protein: CASSFGTEQYF